What follows describes a single T cell receptor (beta chain). The antigen remains unidentified. Each replicate PCR on the sorted subsets used 200 to 250 ng DNA (around 30,000 T cell genomes). TCRdb's copy holds only in-frame clones and misses some; the assay was immunoSEQ multiplex PCR. The sample carries roughly 1,500,000 clones, around 98% recorded once. The data were taken from a study of shared clonotypes between healthy human individuals. This CDR3 is 14 amino acids long. V dropped 3 bases and J dropped 6; count of bases not matched to a gene: 4. CDR1 and CDR2 from the germline V gene are SGHVS and FNYEAQ. General study findings and limits: Estimated clonotype richness was generally higher in naive than memory subsets.

Material: naive CD4+ T cells sorted from blood. Subset described: CD45RA+ positively selected. This TCR was sampled from a man aged 30 to 45 in good health. The rearrangement joins TRBV7-6 to TRBJ2-2; 7 positions match TRBD1. CDR3 loop: CASSLTGSSGELFF. CDR3 coding DNA: TGTGCCAGCAGCTTGACAGGGTCGTCCGGGGAGCTGTTTTTT.